A selection of T cell receptor beta chains follows, all from one sample in a study of blood T cell repertoires in COVID-19. Clones were read by immunoSEQ multiplex PCR, and TCRdb kept only the in-frame ones, dropping some. Of about 130,000 clones listed, around 87% were seen once; the top ten hold 2.5%. The specimen was peripheral blood. The receptors here all came from a man in his forties or fifties with active COVID-19. CDR3s include the opening cysteine and the closing phenylalanine or tryptophan. Fields, in order: V gene, D gene, J gene, clone size, CDR3 protein, CDR3 DNA. The D gene is left open where the match is weak. Size tells how often a clone was seen (once, few, many) or the class of an expanded clone, and some rows leave it out.

TRBV27	-	TRBJ2-7	-	CASSLPGAHYEQYF	TGTGCCAGCAGCCTTCCTGGGGCCCACTACGAGCAGTACTTC
TRBV4-1	TRBD1	TRBJ1-2	-	CASSKGQGYGYTF	TGCGCCAGCAGCAAGGGACAGGGCTATGGCTACACCTTC
TRBV12-5	TRBD2	TRBJ2-1	-	CASGSPAGESSYNEQFF	TGTGCTAGTGGCTCCCCCGCGGGGGAAAGCTCCTACAATGAGCAGTTCTTC
TRBV10-3	-	TRBJ1-2	-	CAIRGVYPALYGYTF	TGTGCCATCAGAGGCGTGTATCCAGCGCTTTACGGCTACACCTTC
TRBV3-1/TRBV3-2	-	TRBJ2-2	-	CASSQVLLNTGELFF	TGTGCCAGCAGCCAAGTTCTCCTCAACACCGGGGAGCTGTTTTTT
TRBV7-2	TRBD2	TRBJ2-7	once	CASSLGLVNEQYF	TGTGCCAGCAGCCTGGGACTAGTGAACGAGCAGTACTTC
TRBV6-5	-	TRBJ1-5	-	CASTGVGWGNQPQHF	TGTGCCAGCACTGGAGTGGGTTGGGGCAATCAGCCCCAGCATTTT
TRBV27	-	TRBJ2-3	-	CASRHTVSSSTDTQYF	TGTGCCAGCAGACATACAGTCTCCTCTAGCACAGATACGCAGTATTTT
TRBV18	-	TRBJ1-6	-	CASSLQGYNSPLHF	TGTGCCAGCTCACTCCAGGGCTATAATTCACCCCTCCACTTT
TRBV5-4	-	TRBJ2-1	-	CASSEPNNEQFF	TGTGCCAGCAGCGAGCCGAACAATGAGCAGTTCTTC
TRBV5-1	-	TRBJ2-7	-	CASSLGQASYEQYF	TGCGCCAGCAGCTTGGGGCAGGCTTCCTACGAGCAGTACTTC
TRBV6-5	-	TRBJ2-7	-	CASSYSGGPSSYEQYF	TGTGCCAGCAGTTACTCGGGGGGGCCGAGCTCCTACGAGCAGTACTTC
TRBV7-9	TRBD1	TRBJ1-5	-	CASSFGQGNQPQHF	TGTGCCAGCAGCTTCGGACAGGGCAATCAGCCCCAGCATTTT
TRBV7-9	-	TRBJ2-1	-	CASSFGGPYNEQFF	TGTGCCAGCAGCTTCGGGGGACCCTACAATGAGCAGTTCTTC
TRBV6-5	-	TRBJ2-1	-	CASLAGSGGNEQFF	TGTGCCAGCTTGGCCGGGAGCGGCGGTAATGAGCAGTTCTTC
TRBV5-6	-	TRBJ2-1	-	CASSLDGGEYNEQFF	TGTGCCAGCAGCTTGGATGGCGGGGAGTACAATGAGCAGTTCTTC
TRBV6-5	TRBD2	TRBJ2-3	-	CASSFSGVGTDTQYF	TGTGCCAGCAGTTTCAGCGGGGTAGGCACAGATACGCAGTATTTT
TRBV2	TRBD2	TRBJ2-3	-	CASRDGTSASTDTQYF	TGTGCCAGCAGGGACGGGACTAGCGCGAGCACAGATACGCAGTATTTT
TRBV19	TRBD1	TRBJ1-2	-	CASSMVWGDRGNGYTF	TGTGCCAGTAGTATGGTGTGGGGGGACAGGGGTAATGGCTACACCTTC
TRBV4-3	-	TRBJ2-6	once	CASSQVSLGANVLTF	TGCGCCAGCAGCCAAGTTTCTCTTGGGGCCAACGTCCTGACTTTC
TRBV19	-	TRBJ2-3	-	CASSLQGTDTQYF	TGTGCCAGTAGCCTACAGGGCACAGATACGCAGTATTTT
TRBV5-6	-	TRBJ2-7	-	CASSTPATPDEQYF	TGTGCCAGCAGCACCCCCGCCACTCCCGACGAGCAGTACTTC
TRBV3-1/TRBV3-2	-	TRBJ1-3	-	CASRELGLSSGNTIYF	TGTGCCAGCAGGGAACTCGGGTTAAGCTCTGGAAACACCATATATTTT
TRBV19	-	TRBJ1-6	-	CASQDSPSPLHF	TGTGCCAGTCAGGACTCCCCTTCACCCCTCCACTTT
TRBV5-5	-	TRBJ1-4	-	CASSQLTGTNEKLFF	TGTGCCAGCAGCCAACTGACAGGAACTAATGAAAAACTGTTTTTT
TRBV10-3	-	TRBJ2-2	-	CAIRQGNTGELFF	TGTGCCATCAGACAGGGTAACACCGGGGAGCTGTTTTTT
TRBV18	-	TRBJ1-1	-	CASSPRGEGTEAFF	TGTGCCAGCTCACCACGCGGGGAAGGCACTGAAGCTTTCTTT
TRBV7-9	TRBD2	TRBJ2-5	-	CASSTGTSRETQYF	TGTGCCAGCAGCACTGGGACTAGCAGAGAGACCCAGTACTTC
TRBV13	-	TRBJ1-1	-	CASSLGLRRAFF	TGTGCCAGCAGCTTAGGCCTAAGGAGGGCTTTCTTT
TRBV27	-	TRBJ1-5	-	CASSSTPGGTGYSNQPQHF	TGTGCCAGCAGTTCGACCCCCGGGGGGACGGGCTATAGCAATCAGCCCCAGCATTTT
TRBV4-2	TRBD1	TRBJ1-4	-	CASSPGTGGEKLFF	TGTGCCAGCAGCCCTGGGACAGGGGGTGAAAAACTGTTTTTT
TRBV10-3	TRBD1	TRBJ2-5	-	CAIQRGQGAWETQYF	TGTGCCATTCAGAGGGGACAGGGGGCGTGGGAGACCCAGTACTTC
TRBV6-5	TRBD1	TRBJ1-2	once	CASSYVQGGNYGYTF	TGTGCCAGCAGTTATGTACAGGGGGGCAACTATGGCTACACCTTC
TRBV2	-	TRBJ1-5	-	CASSETDSDQPQHF	TGTGCCAGCAGTGAGACAGACTCTGATCAGCCCCAGCATTTT
TRBV5-1	TRBD2	TRBJ2-7	-	CASSFGLSSGGRYEQYF	TGCGCCAGCAGCTTTGGCCTTTCTAGCGGGGGGCGGTACGAGCAGTACTTC
TRBV24-1	-	TRBJ1-3	-	CATSDGDGGSGNTIYF	TGTGCCACCAGTGATGGGGACGGGGGCTCTGGAAACACCATATATTTT
TRBV5-4	TRBD1	TRBJ1-2	few	CASSLETGMIGGYTF	TGTGCCAGCAGCTTGGAGACAGGGATGATAGGGGGCTACACCTTC
TRBV3-1/TRBV3-2	TRBD1	TRBJ1-2	-	CASSQTLQGARYTF	TGTGCCAGCAGCCAAACCCTTCAGGGGGCTCGCTACACCTTC
TRBV5-4	-	TRBJ2-7	-	CASSSEGTAPYEQYF	TGTGCCAGCAGCTCGGAGGGGACGGCTCCCTACGAGCAGTACTTC
TRBV10-3	TRBD1	TRBJ2-5	-	CAISDQSRGKETQYF	TGTGCCATCAGTGATCAGTCCAGGGGGAAAGAGACCCAGTACTTC
TRBV19	-	TRBJ1-5	-	CATRGSGGNQPQHF	TGTGCCACCCGAGGGTCGGGGGGCAATCAGCCCCAGCATTTT
TRBV27	TRBD1	TRBJ1-3	-	CASSSRPQGAAGNTIYF	TGTGCCAGCAGTTCTAGGCCGCAGGGGGCAGCTGGAAACACCATATATTTT
TRBV7-8	-	TRBJ1-6	-	CASSRRLSPGMSSYNSPLHF	TGTGCCAGCAGCCGACGACTGTCCCCAGGGATGAGCTCCTATAATTCACCCCTCCACTTT
TRBV10-3	TRBD1	TRBJ1-2	once	CAISEPGQGRNYGYTF	TGTGCCATCAGTGAGCCTGGACAGGGAAGGAACTATGGCTACACCTTC
TRBV11-2	-	TRBJ2-1	-	CASSPDRGYNEQFF	TGTGCCAGCAGCCCCGATCGCGGATACAATGAGCAGTTCTTC
TRBV5-4	TRBD1	TRBJ1-3	-	CASYLETGADSGNTIYF	TGTGCCAGCTATTTAGAGACAGGGGCTGACTCTGGAAACACCATATATTTT
TRBV18	-	TRBJ1-2	-	CASSRGVTAANYGYTF	TGTGCCAGCTCACGGGGGGTTACAGCTGCTAACTATGGCTACACCTTC
TRBV7-2	-	TRBJ1-2	-	CASSLGMADGYTF	TGTGCCAGCAGCTTAGGGATGGCGGATGGCTACACCTTC
TRBV14	TRBD1	TRBJ2-2	-	CASSADRGMTGELFF	TGTGCCAGCAGCGCGGACAGGGGAATGACCGGGGAGCTGTTTTTT
TRBV5-1	-	TRBJ2-1	-	CASSLGQGFHNEQFF	TGCGCCAGCAGCTTGGGCCAGGGGTTCCACAATGAGCAGTTCTTC
TRBV11-2	-	TRBJ1-4	-	CASSRGGINEKLFF	TGTGCCAGCAGCAGGGGGGGAATTAATGAAAAACTGTTTTTT
TRBV20-1	-	TRBJ2-3	-	CSAGRDTQYF	TGCAGTGCGGGGCGGGACACGCAGTATTTT
TRBV3-1/TRBV3-2	-	TRBJ2-2	-	CASSQGLTEANTGELFF	TGTGCCAGCAGCCAAGGTTTGACAGAAGCGAACACCGGGGAGCTGTTTTTT
TRBV5-1	-	TRBJ1-6	-	CASSLASRSPLHF	TGCGCCAGCAGCTTGGCCTCCAGATCACCCCTCCACTTT
TRBV29-1	TRBD2	TRBJ2-1	-	CSVVGIAGGREQFF	TGCAGCGTTGTAGGAATAGCGGGGGGGAGAGAGCAGTTCTTC
TRBV19	-	TRBJ2-1	-	CASSNGLNNEQFF	TGTGCCAGTAGTAACGGACTGAACAATGAGCAGTTCTTC
TRBV6-5	TRBD1	TRBJ1-2	-	CASRGTDPDNYGYTF	TGTGCCAGCAGGGGGACAGATCCCGATAACTATGGCTACACCTTC